Presented here are 2 T cell receptor beta chains from one specimen sequenced in a study of T cell repertoires in cytomegalovirus infection. TCRdb called the reads again in MiXCR, with one record for every CDR3 protein. Of 900,000 to 950,000 distinct CDR3 sequences in the sample, under 40% are singletons; the top ten hold about an eighth. What these receptors recognize is not known. The material sequenced was cultured CD8+ T cells from PBMCs, taken from culture after CMV antigen stimulation. All receptors derive from a human donor in good health (CMV status not recorded). Some clones in this sample may be carry-over from other donors' samples.

The rearrangement uses TRBV27 and TRBJ2-7; D remains unclear. The CDR3 extends over 12 amino acids. V lost 1 base to trimming and J lost 6 bases, with 7 bases between them. Germline loops: CDR1 MNHEY, CDR2 SMNVEV (reference sequence). CDR3 nucleotides: TGTGCCAGCAGTTTATTCGGGCGCGAGCAGTACTTC. This sequence encodes CASSLFGREQYF.

The rearrangement links TRBV29-1 to TRBJ2-5; D not certain. The ends were cut back, 4 bases at V and 9 bases at J, with 3 bases in the middle. Germline V gene sequence: CDR1 SQVTM, CDR2 ANQGSEA. The CDR3 is 8 residues long. The CDR3 nucleotides are TGCAGCGTTGGACCCCAGTACTTC. Encoded protein: CSVGPQYF.